A selection of T cell receptor beta chains follows, all from one sample in a study of blood T cell repertoires in COVID-19. This table comes from immunoSEQ multiplex PCR, and its TCRdb copy is limited to in-frame clones, with some not included. The sample carries around 90,000 clones, 85% to 95% recorded once. The sequenced material came from peripheral blood. Receptors originate from a woman in her sixties with active COVID-19. The CDR3 runs from the conserved cysteine through the conserved F or W. Each record gives: V gene, clone size, D gene, J gene, CDR3 DNA, CDR3 protein. The D gene is left open where the match is weak. Only some rows state a clone size, as once, few, many or a class for expanded clones.

TRBV2,.,TRBD1,TRBJ2-5,TGTGCCAGCAGTATTACAGGGGGCCAAGAGACCCAGTACTTC,CASSITGGQETQYF
TRBV7-9,.,TRBD2,TRBJ2-7,TGTGCCAGCAGCTCGGGACTAGCGGGATTAGGGTACGAGCAGTACTTC,CASSSGLAGLGYEQYF
TRBV28,.,.,TRBJ1-1,TGTGCCAGCAGTCTCAGAACAGTGGGCACTGAAGCTTTCTTT,CASSLRTVGTEAFF
TRBV7-2,.,.,TRBJ2-7,TGTGCCAGCAGCGTGAGACTAGAACGAGAGCAGTACTTC,CASSVRLEREQYF
TRBV7-2,.,TRBD2,TRBJ2-1,TGTGCCAGCAGCCCACGGACTAGCTCCTACAATGAGCAGTTCTTC,CASSPRTSSYNEQFF
TRBV12-5,.,TRBD2,TRBJ2-2,TGTGCTAGTGGCCCCGGGACTAGCGGCCCCACCGGGGAGCTGTTTTTT,CASGPGTSGPTGELFF
TRBV13,.,TRBD2,TRBJ2-1,TGTGCCAGCAGCTTAGGCATTCGAGCGGGAGGGACGGGCAATGAGCAGTTCTTC,CASSLGIRAGGTGNEQFF
TRBV11-2,.,TRBD2,TRBJ2-1,TGTGCCAGCAGCCGCCAGGCGGGAGGGCCCAATGAGCAGTTCTTC,CASSRQAGGPNEQFF
TRBV7-9,.,TRBD1,TRBJ1-5,TGTGCCAGCAGCCAGGGGGCTGGGAATCAGCCCCAGCATTTT,CASSQGAGNQPQHF
TRBV5-1,.,TRBD2,TRBJ2-1,TGCGCCAGCAGCTTGGCGGGACTAGCGGTTCCCAATGAGCAGTTCTTC,CASSLAGLAVPNEQFF
TRBV7-2,.,.,TRBJ1-4,TGTGCCAGCAGCGTCCGCAGGGAAGCAACTAATGAAAAACTGTTTTTT,CASSVRREATNEKLFF
TRBV7-2,.,.,TRBJ1-4,TGTGCCAGCAGCGCAAGTTCCAGGTCACATGAAAAACTGTTTTTT,CASSASSRSHEKLFF
TRBV7-2,.,.,TRBJ1-6,TGTGCCAGCCGGTGGGGGGTCTCCTATAATTCACCCCTCCACTTT,CASRWGVSYNSPLHF
TRBV11-2,.,.,TRBJ2-3,TGTGCCAGCAGCTCTGACATCTATACGCAGTATTTT,CASSSDIYTQYF
TRBV12-3/TRBV12-4,.,.,TRBJ2-3,TGTGCCAGCAGTTTCCGACTCACAGATACGCAGTATTTT,CASSFRLTDTQYF
TRBV4-1,once,TRBD1,TRBJ1-1,TGCGCCAGCAGCCAGAAACAAACCGGGACAGGGATCATGAACACTGAAGCTTTCTTT,CASSQKQTGTGIMNTEAFF
TRBV6-2/TRBV6-3,.,.,TRBJ1-5,TGTGCCAGCAGCCGCGGGGACGGTGTCAATCAGCCCCAGCATTTT,CASSRGDGVNQPQHF
TRBV5-1,.,.,TRBJ1-1,TGCGCCAGCAGCGGGGGGTCAGGGCTTGGGCAGGGCACTGAAGCTTTCTTT,CASSGGSGLGQGTEAFF
TRBV5-5,few,TRBD2,TRBJ2-2,TGTGCCAGCAGCGGGGGGGTCACTGATATGAAAACCGGGGAGCTGTTTTTT,CASSGGVTDMKTGELFF
TRBV7-9,.,.,TRBJ1-6,TGTGCCAGCAGCTTAGGGACTGCTAATTCACCCCTCCACTTT,CASSLGTANSPLHF
TRBV5-8,.,.,TRBJ1-2,TGTGCCAGCAGCTCATATCCCGTCGTGACAGCAAGGGACTATGGCTACACCTTC,CASSSYPVVTARDYGYTF
TRBV3-1/TRBV3-2,.,.,TRBJ2-1,TGTGCCAGCAGCCAAGAAGGACAAGAGCAGTTCTTC,CASSQEGQEQFF
TRBV7-2,once,.,TRBJ1-4,TGTGCCAGCAGCTTACCGAGTCCTCTTAATGAAAAACTGTTTTTT,CASSLPSPLNEKLFF
TRBV30,.,.,TRBJ1-1,TGTGCCTGGAGTGTCACCAGGGCAGGGACTGAAGCTTTCTTT,CAWSVTRAGTEAFF
TRBV7-8,.,.,TRBJ2-3,TGTGCCAGCAGCGCGGGACTAGATACGCAGTATTTT,CASSAGLDTQYF
TRBV2,.,TRBD1,TRBJ2-5,TGTGCCAGCACTCCCTGGGGGACAGGGGTCGAGACCCAGTACTTC,CASTPWGTGVETQYF
TRBV2,.,.,TRBJ1-6,TGTGCCAGCATGGGCGACAATTCACCCCTCCACTTT,CASMGDNSPLHF
TRBV6-2/TRBV6-3,.,.,TRBJ2-7,TGTGCCAGCAGTTACTCGGGGGGTCTTCGTAACGAGCAGTACTTC,CASSYSGGLRNEQYF
TRBV19,few,.,TRBJ1-5,TGTGCCAGTAGTCCATTTGGGGGAGGCCAGCCCCAGCATTTT,CASSPFGGGQPQHF
TRBV7-2,once,.,TRBJ2-1,TGTGCCAGCAGCCCCTTATTTAACAATGAGCAGTTCTTC,CASSPLFNNEQFF
TRBV19,.,TRBD1,TRBJ2-1,TGTGCCAGTAGGACGACAGGGAACTCCTACAATGAGCAGTTCTTC,CASRTTGNSYNEQFF
TRBV28,.,.,TRBJ2-1,TGTGCCAGCAGGGACAGTTCCTACAATGAGCAGTTCTTC,CASRDSSYNEQFF
TRBV14,.,TRBD1,TRBJ1-1,TGTGCCAGCAGCCAGACAGGGGGCTACACTGAAGCTTTCTTT,CASSQTGGYTEAFF
TRBV19,.,.,TRBJ2-2,TGTGCCAGTAGTATAGAACGGCCGGGTCAGGGGCGGACCGGGGAGCTGTTTTTT,CASSIERPGQGRTGELFF
TRBV7-9,.,TRBD1,TRBJ2-6,TGTGCCAGCAGTTCAAACAGACAGGGGGGCTTCTCTGGGGCCAACGTCCTGACTTTC,CASSSNRQGGFSGANVLTF